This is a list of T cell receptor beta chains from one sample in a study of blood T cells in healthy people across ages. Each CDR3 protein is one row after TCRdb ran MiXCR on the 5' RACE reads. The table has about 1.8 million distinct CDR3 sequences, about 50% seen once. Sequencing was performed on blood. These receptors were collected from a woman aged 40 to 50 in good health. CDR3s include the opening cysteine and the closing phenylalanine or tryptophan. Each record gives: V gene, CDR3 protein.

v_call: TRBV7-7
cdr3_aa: CASNNGQAHSFYEQYF

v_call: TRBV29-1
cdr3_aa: CSAGTENGYTF

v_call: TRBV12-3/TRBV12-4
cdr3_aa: CASSDKQGNYYGYTF

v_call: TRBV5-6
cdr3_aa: CASSLVADQMRGEQFF

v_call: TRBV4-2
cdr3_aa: CASSQDQLQGEQYF

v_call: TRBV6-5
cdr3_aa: CASSQDDHNEQFF

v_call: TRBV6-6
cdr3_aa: CASQTGTANYGYTF

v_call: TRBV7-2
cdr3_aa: CASSFTTGNYGYTF

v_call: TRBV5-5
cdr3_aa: CASLSSPGGFTEAFF

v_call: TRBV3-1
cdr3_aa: CASSQASGNQPQHF

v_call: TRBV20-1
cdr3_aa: CSARGREHEQYF

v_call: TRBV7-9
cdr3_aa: CASSLGPGTLDTQYF

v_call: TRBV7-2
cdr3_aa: CTSSLGLGGGNIQYF

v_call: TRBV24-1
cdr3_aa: CATSVGRNEQFF

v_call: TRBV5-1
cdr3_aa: CASSREVSSYEQYF

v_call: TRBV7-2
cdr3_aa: CASRAGEQETQYF

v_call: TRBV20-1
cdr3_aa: CSAPRSGGDSYNEQFF

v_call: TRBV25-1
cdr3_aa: CASSGRDAPYEQYF

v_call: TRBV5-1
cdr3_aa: CASSLNGINEKLFF

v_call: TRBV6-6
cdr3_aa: CASRGLAGSFGEQYF

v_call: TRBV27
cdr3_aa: CASCGVGMPSETQYF

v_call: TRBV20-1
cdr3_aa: CSALGTDYGYTF

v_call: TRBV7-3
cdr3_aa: CASSTGPTMSDTQYF

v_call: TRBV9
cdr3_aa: CASSVGRRDRVPETQYF

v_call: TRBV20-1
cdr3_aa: CSARAPGSGQETQYF

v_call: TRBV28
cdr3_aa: CASSASGGYTF

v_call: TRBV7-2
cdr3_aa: CASNLAQGRGNQPQHF

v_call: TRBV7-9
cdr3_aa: CASSEEAGRGKPRDTQYF

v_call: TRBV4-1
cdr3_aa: CASSQDRTTGDEQYF

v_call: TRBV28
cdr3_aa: CASLRVVGAGEQYF

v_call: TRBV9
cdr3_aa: CASTSGQYTDTQYF

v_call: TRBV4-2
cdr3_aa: CASSQEWVNLYEQYF

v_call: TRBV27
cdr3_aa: CASSPRQGANNEQFF

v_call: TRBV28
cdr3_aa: CASRRDRVDGYTF

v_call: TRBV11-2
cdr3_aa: CASSLGRGADSLDYTF

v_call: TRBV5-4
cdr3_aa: CASSQRRGETEAFF

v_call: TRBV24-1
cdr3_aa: CATSDGPNSYNEQFF

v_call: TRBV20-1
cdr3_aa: CSALMRGGMSDTQYF

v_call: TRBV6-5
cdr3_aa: CASSFSTTGQGRYQETQYF

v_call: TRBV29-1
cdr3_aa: CSVGDAGSDTQYF

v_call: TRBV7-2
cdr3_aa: CASSSGLAGGFADTQYF

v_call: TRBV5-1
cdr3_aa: CASSLVPASSYNEQYF